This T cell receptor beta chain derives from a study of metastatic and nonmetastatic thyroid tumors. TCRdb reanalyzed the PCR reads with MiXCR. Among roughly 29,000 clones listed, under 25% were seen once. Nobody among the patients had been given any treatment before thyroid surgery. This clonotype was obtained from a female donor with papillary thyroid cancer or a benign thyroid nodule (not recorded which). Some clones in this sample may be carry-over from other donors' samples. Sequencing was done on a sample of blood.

CDR3 sequence reads: CASRQGGNQPQHF. The CDR3 region has the DNA TGCGCCAGCAGACAGGGTGGCAATCAGCCCCAGCATTTT. The rearrangement links TRBV10-2 to TRBJ1-5, with D perhaps matching TRBD1 (6 bases). CDR3 length: 13 amino acids. CDR1 WSHSY and CDR2 SAAADI come from the germline V gene. The V gene lost 6 bases and the J gene lost 2 bases, with 8 bases spanning the gap.